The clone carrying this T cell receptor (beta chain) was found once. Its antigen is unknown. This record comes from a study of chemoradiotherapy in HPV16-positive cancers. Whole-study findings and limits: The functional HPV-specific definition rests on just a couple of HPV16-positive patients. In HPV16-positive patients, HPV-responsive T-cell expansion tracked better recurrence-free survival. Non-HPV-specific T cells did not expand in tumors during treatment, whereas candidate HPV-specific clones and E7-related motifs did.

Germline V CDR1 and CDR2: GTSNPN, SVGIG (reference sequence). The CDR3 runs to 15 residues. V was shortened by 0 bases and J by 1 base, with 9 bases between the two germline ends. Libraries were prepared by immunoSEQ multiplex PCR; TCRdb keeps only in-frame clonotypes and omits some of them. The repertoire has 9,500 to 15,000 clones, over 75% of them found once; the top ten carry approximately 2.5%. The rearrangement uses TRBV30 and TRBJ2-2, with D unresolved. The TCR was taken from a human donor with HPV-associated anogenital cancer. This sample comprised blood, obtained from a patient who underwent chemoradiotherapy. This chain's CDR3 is CAWSVRLENTGELFF. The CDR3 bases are TGTGCCTGGAGTGTCCGGCTAGAGAACACCGGGGAGCTGTTTTTT.